This T cell receptor (beta chain) stems from a study of blood T cell repertoires in COVID-19. Data came from immunoSEQ multiplex PCR; TCRdb stores just in-frame clones and leaves some out. The sample lists 13,000 or so clones, around four fifths occurring once. The sample comprised peripheral blood. The TCR originated in a human donor in a cohort sampled during active COVID-19.

The chain's CDR3 is CASSGTGENQPQHF. For the CDR3, the DNA is TGTGCCAGCAGTGGGACAGGGGAGAATCAGCCCCAGCATTTT. The chain employs TRBV2 and TRBJ1-5; TRBD1 matches at 9 bases. The J segment lost 4 bases and the V segment lost 4 bases, leaving 2 bases of the junction unmatched. Germline V gene sequence: CDR1 SNHLY, CDR2 FYNNEI. The CDR3 has 14 residues.